These 31 T cell receptor beta chains were all obtained from the same sample, sequenced in a study of cytomegalovirus exposure and HLA in healthy donors. Primers for the PCR totalled 60 Vbeta and 13 Jbeta. The assay was immunoSEQ multiplex PCR, and TCRdb's table has in-frame clones only and misses some. The sample lists some 140,000 clones; over 70% were seen once. The sample was PBMCs. The source is a man aged 25 to 40 in good health and CMV-seronegative.

This clone has a single count. CDR3 bases: TGTGCCAGCAGCGTCATCGGCGGCCAGGAGGGTGAAAAACTGTTTTTT. Translating it yields CASSVIGGQEGEKLFF. The J gene is TRBJ1-4, the V gene TRBV5-5; D is ambiguous. Trimming took off 4 bases at V and 7 bases at J, with 20 bases between the two ends. The germline gives CDR1 SGHKS, CDR2 YYEKEE (reference sequence). The CDR3 is 16 amino acids.

This chain joins TRBV11-3 and TRBJ2-3; D is unclear. The CDR3 extends over 14 amino acids. Trimming took 1 base from V and 1 from J, leaving 6 bases between them. In germline, CDR1 is SGHNT, CDR2 YENEEA. This chain's CDR3 is CASSLGRGTDTQYF. In nucleotides, the CDR3 is TGTGCCAGCAGCTTAGGTCGCGGCACAGATACGCAGTATTTT.

The chain links TRBV28 to TRBJ1-2; possibly TRBD1 for D (6 bases). From germline, CDR1 is MDHEN and CDR2 SYDVKM. V was cut by 1 base and J by 6 bases, with 6 bases left in between. CDR3 length: 12 amino acids. This CDR3 reads CASSLYRDGYTF. CDR3 DNA: TGTGCCAGCAGTTTATACAGGGATGGCTACACCTTC.

V and J are TRBV14 and TRBJ2-3; D perhaps matches TRBD1 (6 bases). V was cut by 0 bases and J by 0 bases, with 10 bases left in between. CDR3 length: 16 residues. Germline-derived CDR1 and CDR2 are SGHDN and FVKESK. CDR3 nucleotide sequence: TGTGCCAGCAGCCAAGAGACAGGCTGGAGCACAGATACGCAGTATTTT. Protein sequence: CASSQETGWSTDTQYF.

The V gene is TRBV7-8, the J gene TRBJ1-5; TRBD1 matches at 8 bases. Per the germline V gene, CDR1 is SGHVS and CDR2 is FQNEAQ. After removal of 2 bases from V and 9 bases from J, the junction contained 12 bases not matched to a gene. The CDR3 length is 16 residues. The CDR3 DNA follows: TGTGCCAGCAGCTTAAACAGGACAGGGTTTTCTCGGCCCCAGCATTTT. It codes for CASSLNRTGFSRPQHF.

The chain combines TRBV29-1 with TRBJ1-2; D remains unclear. The CDR3 has 12 residues. Trimming left V 3 bases short and J 0 bases short, with 5 bases between. Per the germline V gene, CDR1 is SQVTM and CDR2 is ANQGSEA. The DNA for the CDR3 is TGCAGCGTTGAGCTAGCTAACTATGGCTACACCTTC. This codes for CSVELANYGYTF.

This clone was detected a few times. This chain links TRBV10-3 with TRBJ2-1; D might be TRBD2 (5 bases). The CDR3 spans 14 residues. Germline CDR1 reads ENHRY; CDR2 reads SYGVKD. V lost 3 bases and J 5 bases, leaving 11 bases between the germline ends. DNA of the CDR3: TGTGCCATCAGTGAACCCAGCGGACACAATGAGCAGTTCTTC. Residues: CAISEPSGHNEQFF.

The chain is built from TRBV9 and TRBJ2-7, with TRBD2 identical over 11 bases. The V and J ends lost 4 bases and 6 bases, in that order; junction bases with no gene match: 9. The CDR3 is made up of 15 amino acids. Germline V gives CDR1 SGDLS, CDR2 YYNGEE. CDR3 sequence: CASSTLLAGGSEQYF. The CDR3, as DNA: TGTGCCAGCAGCACGCTTCTAGCGGGAGGCAGCGAGCAGTACTTC.

The rearrangement uses TRBV27 and TRBJ1-3; TRBD1 might be the D (5 bases). Per the germline V gene, CDR1 is MNHEY and CDR2 is SMNVEV (reference sequence). This CDR3 comprises 16 residues. V dropped 6 bases and J dropped 0 bases, with 15 bases sitting between them. The CDR3 DNA is TGTGCCAGCAGCCTCCGGGGGGGGTACTCTGGAAACACCATATATTTT. Translation: CASSLRGGYSGNTIYF.

The genes are TRBV10-3 and TRBJ2-3; D perhaps matches TRBD2 (6 bases). V was pared by 10 bases and J by 4 bases, with 18 bases between. This CDR3 contains 14 residues. CDR1 is ENHRY and CDR2 is SYGVKD in the germline V gene. The CDR3 here is CASGRRDRSDTQYF. CDR3 nucleotides: TGTGCCAGCGGTCGGCGGGACCGATCAGATACGCAGTATTTT.

The chain carries TRBV19 and TRBJ1-5; 10 bases fit TRBD1. J was trimmed by 0 bases and V by 4 bases; bases with no gene match: 15. Looked up from germline, CDR1 is LNHDA and CDR2 is SQIVND (reference sequence). The CDR3 extends over 20 amino acids. Here the CDR3 reads CASSTRRVGQGLHSNQPQHF. CDR3 in DNA: TGTGCCAGTAGTACAAGGAGGGTGGGACAGGGGCTTCATAGCAATCAGCCCCAGCATTTT.

This clone has just one count. The J gene is TRBJ1-1, the V gene TRBV7-2, with 7 bases aligning to TRBD1. The V and J ends lost 2 bases and 5 bases, in that order; junction bases with no gene match: 8. Germline V gives CDR1 SGHTA, CDR2 FQGNSA. The CDR3 length is 15 residues. The CDR3 region is CASSLWGQRRTEAFF. CDR3 bases: TGTGCCAGCAGCTTATGGGGACAGCGAAGGACTGAAGCTTTCTTT.

The DNA for the CDR3 is TGTGCCAGCAGACTAAGACTAGCGAGCACCTACGAGCAGTACTTC. Translating it yields CASRLRLASTYEQYF. V is TRBV27 and J is TRBJ2-7, with 8 positions matching TRBD2. Germline V gene sequence: CDR1 MNHEY, CDR2 SMNVEV (reference sequence). V was pared by 6 bases and J by 2 bases, with 9 bases of the junction left unmatched. The CDR3 has 15 amino acids.

The V gene is TRBV29-1, the J gene TRBJ1-2, with 8 bases identical to TRBD1. Trimming took 6 bases from V and 4 from J; bases not matched to a gene: 4. Germline V gives CDR1 SQVTM, CDR2 ANQGSEA. The CDR3 is 12 residues long. CDR3 sequence reads: CSVRTGTYGYTF. DNA for the CDR3: TGCAGCGTGAGGACAGGGACCTATGGCTACACCTTC.

The V gene is TRBV7-9, the J gene TRBJ2-3, with a weak D call TRBD1 (6 bases). This CDR3 comprises 19 residues. Trimming stripped 4 bases from V and 2 bases from J, with 25 bases between. Germline-derived CDR1 and CDR2 are SEHNR and FQNEAQ (reference sequence). In nucleotides, the CDR3 is TGTGCCAGCAGCTCTACAGGGAAAAGCAACTGGGGTGACACAGATACGCAGTATTTT. This gives the protein CASSSTGKSNWGDTDTQYF. Drawing the rest from reference TRBV7-9 and TRBJ2-3, the complete variable domain is DTGVSQNPRHKITKRGQNVTFRCDPISEHNRLYWYRQTLGQGPEFLTYFQNEAQLEKSRLLSDRFSAERPKGSFSTLEIQRTEQGDSAMYLCASSSTGKSNWGDTDTQYFGPGTRLTVL.

The genes are TRBV23-1 and TRBJ1-5, with a possible D match to TRBD1 (6 bases). TRBV23-1 is an open reading frame, and its role is uncertain. V gave up 6 bases and J gave up 14 bases, with 23 bases separating them. The CDR3 is made up of 14 amino acids. DNA of the CDR3: TGCGCCAGCAGACCCGACAGGAGGTTAACGAAGGAGCATTTT. Its translation is CASRPDRRLTKEHF.

The chain links TRBV5-4 to TRBJ2-7, with D possibly being TRBD2 (5 bases). Germline V gene lookup returns CDR1 SGHNT and CDR2 YYREEE (reference sequence). The CDR3 consists of 15 residues. Trimming took 1 base from V and 0 from J, leaving 11 bases between them. In DNA, the CDR3 is TGTGCCAGCAGCTTGACGGGATTAAGCTCCTACGAGCAGTACTTC. Translating gives CASSLTGLSSYEQYF.

V is TRBV7-9 and J is TRBJ2-7; D might be TRBD2 (6 bases). The CDR3 totals 16 residues. Germline V gene sequence: CDR1 SEHNR, CDR2 FQNEAQ (reference sequence). The germline V and J ends were trimmed by 4 bases and 0 bases, with 16 bases remaining between them. The CDR3 here is CASSSHLGGSSYEQYF. CDR3 bases: TGTGCCAGCAGCTCCCATCTCGGAGGGAGCTCCTACGAGCAGTACTTC. Looking up the rest from reference TRBV7-9 and TRBJ2-7 gives the full variable domain: DTGVSQNPRHKITKRGQNVTFRCDPISEHNRLYWYRQTLGQGPEFLTYFQNEAQLEKSRLLSDRFSAERPKGSFSTLEIQRTEQGDSAMYLCASSSHLGGSSYEQYFGPGTRLTVT.

This clone showed up just a few times. The chain combines TRBV6-6 with TRBJ1-5, with 7 bases that match TRBD1. This CDR3 is built from 16 residues. CDR1 and CDR2 from the germline V gene are MNHNY and SVGAGI (reference sequence). Trimming at V came to 6 bases and at J to 1 base, leaving 9 bases not matched to a gene. DNA of the CDR3: TGTGCCAGCAGGTCCCCCCTCAGGGGGAGCAATCAGCCCCAGCATTTT. It is translated as CASRSPLRGSNQPQHF.

The gene calls are TRBV6-1 and TRBJ2-5; 13 bases fit TRBD2. The DNA matches TRBJ2-7 better at its end, which makes the J call doubtful. Germline CDR1 is MNHNS and CDR2 is SASEGT. The CDR3 length is 13 residues. The CDR3 region has the DNA TGTGCCAGCGGGACTAGCGGGACCTACGAGCAGTACTTC. It yields the protein CASGTSGTYEQYF.

CDR3 protein: CASSPRTGNEKLFF. For the CDR3, the DNA is TGTGCCAGCTCACCAAGGACAGGGAATGAAAAACTGTTTTTT. The chain joins TRBV18 to TRBJ1-4, with TRBD1 matching over 8 bases. CDR1 and CDR2 (germline): KGHSH, LQKENI. After removal of 2 bases from V and 5 bases from J, the junction contained 1 base not matched to a gene. The CDR3 covers 14 residues.

The chain combines TRBV7-9 with TRBJ1-2, with D possibly matching TRBD1 (5 bases). Germline V gene sequence: CDR1 SEHNR, CDR2 FQNEAQ (reference sequence). Trimming took 4 bases from V and 7 from J, leaving 10 bases between them. The CDR3 totals 12 residues. CDR3 sequence reads: CASSSQGAGYTF. CDR3 sequence (DNA): TGTGCCAGCAGCTCCCAGGGCGCTGGCTACACCTTC.

The V call is TRBV5-1, the J call TRBJ1-1; unclear D gene. V was cut by 4 bases and J by 0 bases, with 19 bases left in between. Germline V gene sequence: CDR1 SGHRS, CDR2 YFSETQ. The CDR3 contains 17 residues. The DNA of the CDR3 is TGCGCCAGCAGCCCGACCGGTCGGGGATTCGTGAACACTGAAGCTTTCTTT. Protein sequence: CASSPTGRGFVNTEAFF.

This clone occurred a few times. J is TRBJ2-7 and V is TRBV5-1, with a tentative D call TRBD2 (5 bases). Germline V gene lookup returns CDR1 SGHRS and CDR2 YFSETQ. Trimming removed 0 bases from V and 7 bases from J, with 11 bases in between. The CDR3 length is 13 residues. CDR3 nucleotide sequence: TGCGCCAGCAGCTTGGGGGGAGCGAGGGAGCAGTACTTC. This codes for CASSLGGAREQYF.

This chain uses TRBV7-9 with TRBJ2-1, with D perhaps TRBD1 (7 bases). Germline-derived CDR1 and CDR2 are SEHNR and FQNEAQ (reference sequence). The CDR3 contains 17 residues. Between the trimmed V and J ends, which lost 5 bases and 2 bases, there was a span of 19 bases. The DNA of the CDR3 is TGTGCCAGCAGCCCTAGGGGGGCCGGGACAGCCTACAATGAGCAGTTCTTC. This sequence encodes CASSPRGAGTAYNEQFF.

The chain has TRBV28 and TRBJ2-1; unclear D gene. Germline CDR1 and CDR2: MDHEN and SYDVKM. The CDR3 length is 14 residues. The germline V and J ends were trimmed by 6 bases and 6 bases, with 15 bases remaining between them. CDR3 in DNA: TGTGCCAGCAGCTACGGGTCTTTAAGCAATGAGCAGTTCTTC. Its protein product is CASSYGSLSNEQFF.

This clone was seen more than once but under ten times. The chain is built from TRBV7-2 and TRBJ1-1; D is unresolved. The V gene's germline CDR1 is SGHTA and CDR2 FQGNSA. CDR3 length: 14 amino acids. V shed 2 bases and J shed 3 bases, with 10 bases lying between them. CDR3 sequence: CASSLPGGYTEAFF. The CDR3 nucleotides read TGTGCCAGCAGCTTACCCGGAGGGTACACTGAAGCTTTCTTT.

In its sample, this clone was seen once. The CDR3 DNA reads as TGTGCCAGCAGCTTAGTTGCAGCGGAGGGTGAGACCCAGTACTTC. It yields the protein CASSLVAAEGETQYF. V and J are TRBV7-2 and TRBJ2-5; TRBD2 is a possible D gene (6 bases). CDR1 is SGHTA and CDR2 is FQGNSA in the germline V gene. Trimming stripped 1 base from V and 5 bases from J, with 14 bases between. The CDR3 spans 15 residues. The full variable domain, rest sourced from reference TRBV7-2 and TRBJ2-5, is GAGVSQSPSNKVTEKGKDVELRCDPISGHTALYWYRQSLGQGLEFLIYFQGNSAPDKSGLPSDRFSAERTGGSVSTLTIQRTQQEDSAVYLCASSLVAAEGETQYFGPGTRLLVL.

The gene calls are TRBV19 and TRBJ1-4; tentatively, D is TRBD1 (5 bases). The CDR3 spans 15 residues. Deletions cut 2 bases from V and 8 bases from J, with 15 bases between. CDR1 is LNHDA, CDR2 SQIVND, per germline (reference sequence). For the CDR3, the DNA is TGTGCCAGTAGTATACATGACAGCCGAGCGGAAAAACTGTTTTTT. It yields the protein CASSIHDSRAEKLFF.

The rearrangement uses TRBV7-2 and TRBJ2-5; 15 nucleotides align to TRBD2. V lost 0 bases, J lost 2 bases, and 13 bases stayed unmatched. CDR1 is SGHTA and CDR2 is FQGNSA in the germline V gene. CDR3 length: 21 residues. CDR3 residues: CASSLAPRTSGRGVGQETQYF. Here the CDR3 DNA reads TGTGCCAGCAGCTTAGCGCCTCGGACTAGCGGGAGGGGGGTCGGACAAGAGACCCAGTACTTC.

Only one count was recorded for this clone. V usage is TRBV5-1 and J usage is TRBJ2-4; 8 bases map to TRBD1. From germline, CDR1 is SGHRS and CDR2 YFSETQ. This CDR3 has 16 amino acids. Trimming removed 1 base from V and 3 bases from J; junction bases left unmatched: 6. The CDR3 region has the DNA TGCGCCAGCAGCTTGCCCGGACAGGGTGTCAAAAACATTCAGTACTTC. It specifies CASSLPGQGVKNIQYF.